This TCR beta chain came from a study of technical replicates of blood from several donors. TCRdb keeps only in-frame clones here, not all; method: immunoSEQ multiplex PCR. The table shows over 85,000 clones, with less than 96% occurring only once. Germline loops: CDR1 MNHEY, CDR2 SVGAGI. Trimming pared 2 bases from V and 2 bases from J, leaving 13 bases between. This CDR3 spans 16 amino acids. The TCR comes from a human donor in good health. Sequenced: T cells isolated from PBMCs. V is TRBV6-5 and J is TRBJ2-1, with D unresolved. The CDR3 coding sequence is TGTGCCAGCAGTTACCGTTCCCCGAGCGCCTACAATGAGCAGTTCTTC. As protein: CASSYRSPSAYNEQFF.